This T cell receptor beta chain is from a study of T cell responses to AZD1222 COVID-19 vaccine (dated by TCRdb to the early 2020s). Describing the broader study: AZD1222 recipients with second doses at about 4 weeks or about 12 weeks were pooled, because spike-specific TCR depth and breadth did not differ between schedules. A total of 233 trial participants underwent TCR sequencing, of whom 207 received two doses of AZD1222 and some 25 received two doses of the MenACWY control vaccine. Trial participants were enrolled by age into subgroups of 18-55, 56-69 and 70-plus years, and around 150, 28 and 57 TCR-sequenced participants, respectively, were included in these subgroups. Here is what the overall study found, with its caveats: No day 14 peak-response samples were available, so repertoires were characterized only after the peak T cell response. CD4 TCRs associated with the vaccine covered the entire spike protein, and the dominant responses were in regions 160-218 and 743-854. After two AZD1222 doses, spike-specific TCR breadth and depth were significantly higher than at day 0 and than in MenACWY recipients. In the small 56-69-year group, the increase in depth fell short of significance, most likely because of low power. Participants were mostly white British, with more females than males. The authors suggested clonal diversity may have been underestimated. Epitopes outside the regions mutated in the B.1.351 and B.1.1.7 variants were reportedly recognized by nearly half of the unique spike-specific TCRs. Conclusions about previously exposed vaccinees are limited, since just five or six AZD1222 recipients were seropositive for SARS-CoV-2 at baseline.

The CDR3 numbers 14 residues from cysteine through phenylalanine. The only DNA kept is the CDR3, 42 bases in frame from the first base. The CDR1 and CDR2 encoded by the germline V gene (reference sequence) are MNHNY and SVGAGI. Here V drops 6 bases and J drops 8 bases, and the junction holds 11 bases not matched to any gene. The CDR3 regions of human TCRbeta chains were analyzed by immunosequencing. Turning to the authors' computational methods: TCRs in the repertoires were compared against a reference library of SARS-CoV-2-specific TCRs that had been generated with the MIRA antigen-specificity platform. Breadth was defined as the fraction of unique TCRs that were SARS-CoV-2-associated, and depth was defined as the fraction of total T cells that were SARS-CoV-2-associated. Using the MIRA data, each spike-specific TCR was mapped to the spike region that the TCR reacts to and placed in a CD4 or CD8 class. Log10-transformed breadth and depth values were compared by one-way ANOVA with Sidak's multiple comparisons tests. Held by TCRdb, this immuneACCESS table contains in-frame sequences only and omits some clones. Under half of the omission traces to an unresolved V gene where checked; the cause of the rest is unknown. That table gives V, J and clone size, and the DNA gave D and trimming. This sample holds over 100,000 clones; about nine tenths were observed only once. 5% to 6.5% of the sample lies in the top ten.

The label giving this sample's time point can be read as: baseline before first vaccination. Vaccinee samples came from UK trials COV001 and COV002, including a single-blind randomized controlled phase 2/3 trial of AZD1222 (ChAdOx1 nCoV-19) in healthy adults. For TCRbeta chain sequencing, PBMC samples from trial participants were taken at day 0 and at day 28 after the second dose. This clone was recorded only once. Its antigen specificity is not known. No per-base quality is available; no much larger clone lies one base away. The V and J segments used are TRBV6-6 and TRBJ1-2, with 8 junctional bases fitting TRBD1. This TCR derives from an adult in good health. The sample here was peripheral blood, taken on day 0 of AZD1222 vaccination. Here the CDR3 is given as CASSPPTGEGGYTF. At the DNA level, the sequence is TGTGCCAGCAGCCCCCCGACAGGGGAAGGGGGCTACACCTTC.